This T cell receptor (beta chain) was obtained from a study of memory CD4+ T cells and cytomegalovirus serostatus. Produced via immunoSEQ multiplex PCR; TCRdb's table is partial and in-frame only. This sample has over 75,000 clones; about four fifths occur once, and the top ten carry 3.6%. The sort gate was single viable CD3+CD4+CD8-CD45RO+ cells for memory CD4+ T cells. CD4+ T cells were isolated by positive magnetic selection. The CDR3 sequence is 13 residues long. Per the germline V gene, CDR1 is SGHVS and CDR2 is FQNEAQ. V was trimmed by 5 bases and J by 7 bases, leaving 12 bases between them. The sample was memory CD4+ T cells from blood. V and J are TRBV7-8 and TRBJ1-5; D is unresolved. This TCR derives from an adult in good health and CMV-seropositive. The CDR3 nucleotides read TGTGCCAGCAGCCCGGGGTTTTCCCAGCCCCAGCATTTT. Translated: CASSPGFSQPQHF.